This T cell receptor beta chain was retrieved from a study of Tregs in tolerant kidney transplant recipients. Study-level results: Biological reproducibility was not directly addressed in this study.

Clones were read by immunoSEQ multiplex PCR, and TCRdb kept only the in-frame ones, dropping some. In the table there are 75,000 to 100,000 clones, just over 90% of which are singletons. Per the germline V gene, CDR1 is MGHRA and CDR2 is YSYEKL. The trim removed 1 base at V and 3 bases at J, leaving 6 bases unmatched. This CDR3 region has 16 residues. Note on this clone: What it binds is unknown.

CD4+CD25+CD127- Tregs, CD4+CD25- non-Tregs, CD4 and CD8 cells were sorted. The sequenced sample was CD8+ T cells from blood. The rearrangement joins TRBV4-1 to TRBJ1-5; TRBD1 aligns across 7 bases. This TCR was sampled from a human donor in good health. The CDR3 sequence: CASSQAGTVINQPQHF. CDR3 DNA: TGCGCCAGCAGCCAAGCCGGGACAGTGATCAATCAGCCCCAGCATTTT.